The 27 T cell receptor beta chains below all came from one sample that was sequenced in a study of beta chain features in type 1 diabetes. Reverse transcription of all isolated RNA meant that expressed TCRB transcripts were sequenced. Produced via immunoSEQ multiplex PCR; TCRdb's table is partial and in-frame only. Of some 350,000 clones in the sample, roughly 13% were seen once. These TCRs are of unknown antigen specificity. Study-level findings and limits: Shorter TCRB CDR3s, moderately but significantly so, were found in Type 1 diabetes patients in all four CD4+ subsets.

The sequenced sample consisted of naive CD4+ T cells from blood. These receptors were collected from a woman younger than 35 with type 1 diabetes.

This clone showed up just a few times. The CDR3 loop is CSALNTEAFF. CDR3 sequence (DNA): TGCAGTGCTTTAAACACTGAAGCTTTCTTT. The chain couples TRBV20-1 to TRBJ1-1; D is unresolved. This CDR3 region has 10 residues. Between the trimmed V and J ends, which lost 5 bases and 2 bases, there was a span of 3 bases. Per germline, CDR1 DFQATT and CDR2 SNEGSKA (reference sequence).

A few counts support this clone. The rearrangement joins TRBV18 to TRBJ2-3; 8 bases match TRBD1. This CDR3 comprises 16 residues. The V gene's germline CDR1 is KGHSH and CDR2 LQKENI. Trimming cost V 3 bases and J 1 base; bases outside gene matches: 6. The CDR3 is CASSPTGTGRTDTQYF. The CDR3 nucleotides read TGTGCCAGCTCACCTACCGGGACAGGACGCACAGATACGCAGTATTTT.

This clone came up a few times. The chain has TRBV2 and TRBJ1-2; weak D call: TRBD1 (5 bases). With 3 bases removed from V and 4 bases from J, the gap between germline ends came to 9 bases. The CDR3 consists of 13 residues. From germline, CDR1 is SNHLY and CDR2 FYNNEI. CDR3 protein: CASSEVGGYGYTF. The CDR3 nucleotides are TGTGCCAGCAGTGAGGTCGGGGGCTATGGCTACACCTTC.

This clone was detected only a few times. The V gene is TRBV28, the J gene TRBJ2-7; D is undetermined. V gave up 8 bases and J gave up 3 bases, with 17 bases separating them. Germline V gene sequence: CDR1 MDHEN, CDR2 SYDVKM. The CDR3 is 14 residues long. This CDR3 reads CASSPGGWGYEQYV. In nucleotides, the CDR3 is TGTGCCAGCTCGCCGGGTGGGTGGGGCTACGAGCAGTACGTC.

This clone was counted a few times. The chain joins TRBV11-2 to TRBJ2-3; D is possibly TRBD2 (5 bases). The V end lost 7 bases, the J end lost 4 bases, and 15 bases lay between the germline ends. The CDR3 runs to 14 residues. Germline-derived CDR1 and CDR2 are SGHAT and FQNNGV. The chain's CDR3 is CASTVDWFADTQYF. The CDR3 coding sequence is TGTGCCAGCACCGTGGACTGGTTCGCAGATACGCAGTATTTT. The whole variable domain, filled in from reference TRBV11-2 and TRBJ2-3, reads EAGVAQSPRYKIIEKRQSVAFWCNPISGHATLYWYQQILGQGPKLLIQFQNNGVVDDSQLPKDRFSAERLKGVDSTLKIQPAKLEDSAVYLCASTVDWFADTQYFGPGTRLTVL.

The chain uses TRBV5-4 and TRBJ2-1; 7 bases match TRBD1. V lost 0 bases to trimming and J lost 4 bases; unmatched junction nucleotides: 4. The CDR3 runs 15 residues. The V gene's germline CDR1 is SGHNT and CDR2 YYREEE (reference sequence). The CDR3 sequence is CASSLEGQTYNEQFF. In nucleotides, the CDR3 is TGTGCCAGCAGCTTGGAGGGACAGACATACAATGAGCAGTTCTTC.

The gene calls are TRBV27 and TRBJ2-2, with D possibly TRBD2 on 6 matching bases. Trimming took off 0 bases at V and 6 bases at J, with 8 bases between the two ends. There are 14 residues in the CDR3. CDR1 and CDR2 from the germline V gene are MNHEY and SMNVEV (reference sequence). CDR3 DNA sequence: TGTGCCAGCAGTTTATCGCGACTAGCCGGGGAGCTGTTTTTT. Its translation is CASSLSRLAGELFF.

This clone was recorded a few times. The chain combines TRBV30 with TRBJ1-1; D might be TRBD1 (5 bases). V was cut by 3 bases and J by 4 bases, with 18 bases left in between. This CDR3 region has 15 residues. Germline V gives CDR1 GTSNPN, CDR2 SVGIG (reference sequence). The CDR3 sequence is CAWSLRVFETTEAFF. The CDR3 coding sequence is TGTGCCTGGAGCCTCAGGGTATTTGAAACCACTGAAGCTTTCTTT. Drawing the rest from reference TRBV30 and TRBJ1-1, the complete variable domain is SQTIHQWPATLVQPVGSPLSLECTVEGTSNPNLYWYRQAAGRGLQLLFYSVGIGQISSEVPQNLSASRPQDRQFILSSKKLLLSDSGFYLCAWSLRVFETTEAFFGQGTRLTVV.

The chain is built from TRBV19 and TRBJ1-5; possible D gene TRBD1, 5 bases. Trimming shortened V by 5 bases and J by 2 bases, and 10 bases separated the two germline ends. From germline, CDR1 is LNHDA and CDR2 SQIVND (reference sequence). The CDR3 spans 14 residues. The CDR3 sequence: CASSSPGGNQPQHF. In nucleotides, the CDR3 is TGTGCCAGTAGTTCCCCGGGGGGCAATCAGCCCCAGCATTTT.

This chain's CDR3 is CASSLTGGRETQYF. As DNA, the CDR3 is TGTGCCAGCAGCTTGACAGGGGGCCGGGAGACCCAGTACTTC. V and J are TRBV7-3 and TRBJ2-5; 10 bases are a match to TRBD1. The CDR3 contains 14 residues. V shed 3 bases, J shed 5 bases, and the junction held 3 bases outside the gene matches. Germline lookup yields CDR1 SGHTA and CDR2 FQGTGA.

The CDR3 is CASSEYRGYGYTF. As DNA, the CDR3 is TGTGCCAGCAGCGAATACAGGGGGTATGGCTACACCTTC. V and J are TRBV9 and TRBJ1-2; 8 bases agree with TRBD1. The germline V gene encodes CDR1 SGDLS and CDR2 YYNGEE. Trimming removed 3 bases from V and 5 bases from J; junction bases left unmatched: 3. The CDR3 sequence is 13 residues long.

The chain recombines TRBV19 with TRBJ2-1; 11 nucleotides align to TRBD2. The CDR3 is 14 amino acids. The germline V gene has CDR1 LNHDA and CDR2 SQIVND (reference sequence). Trimming at V came to 7 bases and at J to 3 bases, leaving 2 bases not matched to a gene. CDR3 in amino acids: CASTGTSGYNEQFF. The CDR3 coding sequence is TGTGCCAGTACCGGGACTAGCGGCTACAATGAGCAGTTCTTC.

This clone was detected a few times. This chain joins TRBV5-6 and TRBJ2-4; maybe TRBD2 (7 bases). The V end lost 4 bases, the J end lost 8 bases, and 19 bases lay between the germline ends. Germline V gene data show CDR1 as SGHDT and CDR2 as YYEEEE. This CDR3 spans 15 amino acids. The CDR3 region is CASSPLGGGLDIQYF. Here the CDR3 DNA reads TGTGCCAGCAGCCCCCTAGGGGGGGGCTTGGACATTCAGTACTTC.

This sequence joins TRBV28 and TRBJ2-7; TRBD2 is a possible D gene (5 bases). Trimming stripped 5 bases from V and 3 bases from J, with 14 bases between. There are 14 residues in the CDR3. Germline V lookup: CDR1 MDHEN, CDR2 SYDVKM. CDR3 loop: CASSPRTVVYEQYF. The CDR3 DNA sequence: TGTGCCAGCAGTCCGAGGACTGTCGTCTACGAGCAGTACTTC.

This clone was seen a handful of times. This chain joins TRBV7-9 and TRBJ2-3; D is undetermined. The CDR3 is made up of 12 amino acids. CDR1 and CDR2 from the germline V gene are SEHNR and FQNEAQ (reference sequence). The V end was cut by 4 bases, the J end by 2 bases, with 4 bases between. The CDR3 protein is CASSYYTDTQYF. Here the CDR3 DNA reads TGTGCCAGCAGCTATTACACAGATACGCAGTATTTT.

The gene calls are TRBV5-4 and TRBJ2-5; no firm D call. The CDR3 contains 13 residues. Germline CDR1 and CDR2: SGHNT and YYREEE (reference sequence). Trimming pared 4 bases from V and 5 bases from J, leaving 12 bases between. In nucleotides, the CDR3 is TGTGCCAGCAGCCTGGGTCCCGTGGAGACCCAGTACTTC. Protein product: CASSLGPVETQYF.

The sample holds a few counts of this clone. The chain recombines TRBV6-5 with TRBJ2-3; possible D gene TRBD1, 6 bases. CDR3 size: 13 residues. V dropped 6 bases and J dropped 3 bases, with 10 bases sitting between them. The germline V gene encodes CDR1 MNHEY and CDR2 SVGAGI. Written as DNA, the CDR3 is TGTGCCAGCAGGTTCCAGGGGACAGATACGCAGTATTTT. Its translation is CASRFQGTDTQYF.

The sample holds a few counts of this clone. The chain is built from TRBV29-1 and TRBJ1-5; 8 bases map to TRBD1. Germline trimming cut 6 bases from V and 2 bases from J; bases unmatched to any gene: 3. The CDR3 runs 13 residues. Per germline, CDR1 SQVTM and CDR2 ANQGSEA. CDR3 coding DNA: TGCAGCGTACAGACAGGGGGCAATCAGCCCCAGCATTTT. It encodes CSVQTGGNQPQHF. The variable domain in full, completed from reference TRBV29-1 and TRBJ1-5, reads SAVISQKPSRDICQRGTSLTIQCQVDSQVTMMFWYRQQPGQSLTLIATANQGSEATYESGFVIDKFPISRPNLTFSTLTVSNMSPEDSSIYLCSVQTGGNQPQHFGDGTRLSIL.

This clone was seen a few times. The chain recombines TRBV7-9 with TRBJ2-7; the D gene is possibly TRBD1 (5 bases). V lost 4 bases and J 0 bases, leaving 13 bases between the germline ends. Germline V gene data show CDR1 as SEHNR and CDR2 as FQNEAQ (reference sequence). The length of the CDR3 is 15 residues. This CDR3 is CASSSMNRSSYEQYF. The CDR3 DNA follows: TGTGCCAGCAGCTCTATGAACAGGAGCTCCTACGAGCAGTACTTC. The entire variable domain, with the rest obtained from reference TRBV7-9 and TRBJ2-7, is as follows: DTGVSQNPRHKITKRGQNVTFRCDPISEHNRLYWYRQTLGQGPEFLTYFQNEAQLEKSRLLSDRFSAERPKGSFSTLEIQRTEQGDSAMYLCASSSMNRSSYEQYFGPGTRLTVT.

V and J are TRBV7-2 and TRBJ2-5, with D perhaps TRBD1 (5 bases). CDR1 is SGHTA, CDR2 FQGNSA, per germline. The CDR3 runs 13 residues. The V gene lost 6 bases and the J gene lost 4 bases, with 12 bases spanning the gap. For the CDR3, the DNA is TGTGCCAGCAGTACCGACAGCATAGAGACCCAGTACTTC. Amino acid sequence: CASSTDSIETQYF.

The chain couples TRBV7-6 to TRBJ1-2; D remains ambiguous. The CDR3 length is 13 residues. Germline CDR1 and CDR2: SGHVS and FNYEAQ. Trimming left V 1 base short and J 6 bases short, with 9 bases between. The CDR3: CASSLGSRDGYTF. DNA for the CDR3: TGTGCCAGCAGCTTAGGGTCACGGGATGGCTACACCTTC.

This clone has a handful of counts. The CDR3 coding sequence is TGTGCCAGCAGCTTCCTAACTAGCGGGAGGGCCGGCGGGGAGCTGTTTTTT. Amino acid sequence: CASSFLTSGRAGGELFF. This rearrangement joins TRBV7-9 to TRBJ2-2; 13 positions match TRBD2. Germline CDR1 reads SEHNR; CDR2 reads FQNEAQ (reference sequence). The CDR3 extends over 17 amino acids. V was clipped by 3 bases and J by 7 bases; unmatched bases: 8.

The chain has TRBV27 and TRBJ1-1; D ambiguous. CDR1 is MNHEY and CDR2 is SMNVEV in the germline V gene (reference sequence). The V and J ends lost 2 bases and 5 bases respectively, with 9 bases between them. This CDR3 spans 13 amino acids. The CDR3 is CASSLKGGTEAFF. The CDR3 nucleotides read TGTGCCAGCAGTTTAAAGGGAGGGACTGAAGCTTTCTTT.

Only a few counts were recorded for this clone. V is TRBV9 and J is TRBJ2-2, with D uncertain. The V end was cut by 2 bases, the J end by 0 bases, with 11 bases between. Germline V gene data show CDR1 as SGDLS and CDR2 as YYNGEE. The CDR3 runs to 16 residues. DNA for the CDR3: TGTGCCAGCAGCGTTTTGGGCCTCGCGAACACCGGGGAGCTGTTTTTT. Translation gives CASSVLGLANTGELFF.

The J gene is TRBJ2-7, the V gene TRBV28, with a tentative D call TRBD2 (6 bases). The V and J ends lost 7 bases and 1 base respectively, with 11 bases between them. Germline CDR1 reads MDHEN; CDR2 reads SYDVKM. The CDR3 has 13 amino acids. The CDR3, as DNA: TGTGCCAGCACGGAGGGCAGATCCTACGAGCAGTACTTC. It codes for CASTEGRSYEQYF.

The gene calls are TRBV5-1 and TRBJ2-1; 9 nucleotides match TRBD1. CDR1 is SGHRS, CDR2 YFSETQ, per germline. The CDR3 covers 15 residues. After removal of 5 bases from V and 5 bases from J, the junction contained 8 bases not matched to a gene. CDR3 protein: CASSDGTGRDNEQFF. The DNA of the CDR3 is TGCGCCAGCAGTGACGGGACAGGGCGTGACAATGAGCAGTTCTTC.

In this sample, this clone turned up a few times. CDR3 coding DNA: TGTGCCAGCAGCTTGGGGGGGACACCAAAGGGCTACACCTTC. It codes for CASSLGGTPKGYTF. The chain joins TRBV7-9 to TRBJ1-2; TRBD1 is a possible D gene (6 bases). Trimming left V 3 bases short and J 8 bases short, with 16 bases between. The germline CDR1 and CDR2 sequences are SEHNR and FQNEAQ (reference sequence). CDR3 length: 14 amino acids.